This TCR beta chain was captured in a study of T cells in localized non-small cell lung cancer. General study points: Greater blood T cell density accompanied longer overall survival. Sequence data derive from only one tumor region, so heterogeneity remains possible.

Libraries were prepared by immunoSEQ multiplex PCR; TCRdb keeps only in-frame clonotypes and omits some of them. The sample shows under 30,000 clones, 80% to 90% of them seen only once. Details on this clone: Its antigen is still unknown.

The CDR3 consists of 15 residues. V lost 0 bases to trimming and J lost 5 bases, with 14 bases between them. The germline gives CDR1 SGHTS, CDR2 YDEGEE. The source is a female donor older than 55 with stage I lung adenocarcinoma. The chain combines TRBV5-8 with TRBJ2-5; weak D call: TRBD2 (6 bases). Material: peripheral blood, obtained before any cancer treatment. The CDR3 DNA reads TGTGCCAGCAGCTTGGGTTATGGGGGGACGGAGACCCAGTACTTC. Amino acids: CASSLGYGGTETQYF.